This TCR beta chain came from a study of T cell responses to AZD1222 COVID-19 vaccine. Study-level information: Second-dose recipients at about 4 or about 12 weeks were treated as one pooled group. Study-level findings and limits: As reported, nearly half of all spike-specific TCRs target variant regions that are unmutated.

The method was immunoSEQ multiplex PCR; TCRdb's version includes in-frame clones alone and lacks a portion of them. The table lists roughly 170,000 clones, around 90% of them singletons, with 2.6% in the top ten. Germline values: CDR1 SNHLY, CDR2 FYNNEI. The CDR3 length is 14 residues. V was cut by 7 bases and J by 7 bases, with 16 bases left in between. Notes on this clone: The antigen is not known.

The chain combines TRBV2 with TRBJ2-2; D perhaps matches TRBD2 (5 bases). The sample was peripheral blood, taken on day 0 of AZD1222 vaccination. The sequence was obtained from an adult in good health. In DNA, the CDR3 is TGTGCCAGCATGCGTCGGGGAACGGGCGGGGAGCTGTTTTTT. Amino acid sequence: CASMRRGTGGELFF.